This T cell receptor beta chain appears in the sequencing data of a study of blood T cell repertoires in COVID-19. Across the whole study: Sources were T cells, B-cell-depleted T cells, or PBMCs; the material itself was cDNA or gDNA.

Original processing notes: Researchers report that nucleated cell counts were estimated from reference gene primer amplification. Sequenced by immunoSEQ multiplex PCR; TCRdb stores in-frame clones only, minus some. The V and J calls and clone size come from that table; D and trimming were worked out from the DNA. The sample holds 85,000 to 100,000 clones, roughly nine tenths seen once. This clone was picked up a small number of times. This CDR3 is 15 amino acids long. Trimming stripped 5 bases from V and 9 bases from J, with 21 bases between. Germline V gene sequence: CDR1 SGHVS, CDR2 FQNEAQ. The TCR sequence derives from a man aged 60-69 years with acute or convalescent COVID-19. This sequence joins TRBV7-8 and TRBJ2-3, with D tentatively TRBD2 (6 bases). Material: peripheral blood. CDR3 amino acids: CASSTTLGTLRTQYF. The CDR3 nucleotides are TGTGCCAGCAGCACAACCTTGGGGACTCTTCGGACGCAGTATTTT.